Shown below are 23 T cell receptor beta chains from a single sample sequenced in a study of blood T cells in healthy people across ages. Primed by a sample-barcoded 5' primer and a J-beta primer mix, a second PCR proceeded for about 6 to 11 cycles. Each CDR3 protein gets one entry after TCRdb re-called the 5' RACE reads with MiXCR. The data show 1.8 million or so distinct CDR3 sequences, with around 40% seen just once and 23% held by the top ten. The sample comprised blood. The receptor source for this set is a human donor in good health.

This rearrangement joins TRBV20-1 to TRBJ2-1; D perhaps matches TRBD1 (6 bases). The CDR3 loop spans 13 amino acids. Trimming pared 4 bases from V and 13 bases from J, leaving 20 bases between. Germline CDR1 is DFQATT and CDR2 is SNEGSKA (reference sequence). CDR3 bases: TGCAGTGCTACTCGACAGGAAGATACGACCCAGTTCTTC. It specifies CSATRQEDTTQFF.

This clonotype was picked up one time. The gene calls are TRBV20-1 and TRBJ1-1, with 11 bases identical to TRBD1. V was clipped by 3 bases and J by 4 bases; unmatched bases: 10. The CDR3 is 16 residues long. The germline V gene has CDR1 DFQATT and CDR2 SNEGSKA (reference sequence). CDR3 residues: CSARPGQGVFGTEAFF. The CDR3 DNA sequence: TGCAGTGCTAGGCCGGGACAGGGGGTTTTTGGCACTGAAGCTTTCTTT.

This clonotype has a handful of counts. V and J are TRBV7-8 and TRBJ1-4; no firm D call. The V and J ends lost 5 bases and 7 bases respectively, with 14 bases between them. The V gene's germline CDR1 is SGHVS and CDR2 FQNEAQ. The CDR3 extends over 14 amino acids. CDR3 amino acids: CASSDYRPLEKLFF. For the CDR3, the DNA is TGTGCCAGCAGCGACTACAGACCCCTTGAAAAACTGTTTTTT.

This chain links TRBV7-3 with TRBJ1-2, with D perhaps TRBD1 (6 bases). CDR1 is SGHTA and CDR2 is FQGTGA in the germline V gene. The CDR3 sequence is 14 residues long. The V end lost 5 bases, the J end lost 4 bases, and 14 bases lay between the germline ends. The CDR3 region is CASSAPGAVYGYTF. CDR3 nucleotides: TGTGCCAGCAGCGCACCGGGGGCAGTCTATGGCTACACCTTC.

This chain links TRBV29-1 with TRBJ2-7; 10 bases agree with TRBD1. CDR1 is SQVTM and CDR2 is ANQGSEA in the germline V gene. This CDR3 has 18 amino acids. V shed 7 bases and J 0 bases; nucleotides not matched to a gene: 18. The DNA for the CDR3 is TGCAGCGCCAAAGGGAGGTCGGGACAGGGGATCTTCTCCTACGAGCAGTACTTC. Encoded protein: CSAKGRSGQGIFSYEQYF.

The chain uses TRBV20-1 and TRBJ2-5, with unresolved D. Trimming stripped 3 bases from V and 5 bases from J, with 10 bases between. This CDR3 region has 12 residues. The germline gives CDR1 DFQATT, CDR2 SNEGSKA (reference sequence). CDR3 coding DNA: TGCAGTGCTAGCGGGCCGGTGGAGACCCAGTACTTC. This translates into CSASGPVETQYF.

The chain combines TRBV7-6 with TRBJ2-7, with D unresolved. Trimming removed 5 bases at V and 2 bases at J, with 19 bases between. CDR3 size: 16 residues. Germline lookup yields CDR1 SGHVS and CDR2 FNYEAQ. In nucleotides, the CDR3 is TGTGCCAGCAGCCCGGGCCCACACTCCCTTACCTACGAGCAGTACTTC. Its protein is CASSPGPHSLTYEQYF.

This clonotype showed up just a few times. The V and J genes are TRBV3-1 and TRBJ2-3; TRBD2 aligns across 7 bases. Losses at the gene ends were 0 bases for V and 1 base for J; bases not matched to a gene: 7. Germline CDR1 is LGHDT and CDR2 is YNNKEL (reference sequence). The CDR3 has 17 amino acids. The CDR3 protein is CASSQDGGGGGTDTQYF. The CDR3 DNA reads as TGTGCCAGCAGCCAAGATGGTGGCGGGGGAGGCACAGATACGCAGTATTTT.

This clonotype appeared a few times. The gene calls are TRBV10-3 and TRBJ1-1, with D tentatively TRBD1 (6 bases). CDR3 size: 13 residues. Germline loops: CDR1 ENHRY, CDR2 SYGVKD. V was clipped by 11 bases and J by 1 base, with 14 bases between them. This chain's CDR3 is CAVNGQQNTEAFF. In DNA form, the CDR3 reads TGTGCCGTAAATGGACAGCAGAACACTGAAGCTTTCTTT.

A note on this clonotype: One end of the junction is discordant with germline, which a read error may explain. The chain employs TRBV4-3 and TRBJ1-2; possible D gene TRBD1, 5 bases. Germline V gene sequence: CDR1 LGHNA, CDR2 YSLEER. The CDR3 runs 14 residues. CDR3 nucleotides: TGCGCCGGCAGCCAAGGGGACCCAGGGCATGGCTACACCTTC. This codes for CAGSQGDPGHGYTF.

This clonotype was detected ten times or more. Possible read error: a much larger clone is one base away. The J gene is TRBJ2-5, the V gene TRBV9; D gene unclear. The V end lost 0 bases, the J end lost 3 bases, and 0 bases lay between the germline ends. Germline V gene data show CDR1 as SGDLS and CDR2 as YYNGEE. The CDR3 runs to 11 residues. Here the CDR3 reads CASSVEETQYF. Here the CDR3 DNA reads TGTGCCAGCAGCGTAGAAGAGACCCAGTACTTC.

This rearrangement joins TRBV20-1 to TRBJ1-1; D is undetermined. Germline values: CDR1 DFQATT, CDR2 SNEGSKA (reference sequence). The CDR3 consists of 14 residues. Trimming took off 3 bases at V and 4 bases at J, with 15 bases between the two ends. CDR3 sequence (DNA): TGCAGTGCTAGGAGGGTATCTGGAAGCACTGAAGCTTTCTTT. Translation: CSARRVSGSTEAFF.

This clonotype was recorded only once. This chain joins TRBV5-8 and TRBJ1-6, with TRBD1 matching 7 bases. The CDR3 runs to 14 residues. The trim removed 5 bases at V and 6 bases at J, leaving 5 bases unmatched. CDR1 and CDR2 (germline): SGHTS, YDEGEE. The CDR3: CASRFGTANSPLHF. In nucleotides, the CDR3 is TGTGCCAGCAGATTTGGGACAGCTAATTCACCCCTCCACTTT.

The sample holds a few counts of this clonotype. This chain links TRBV7-2 with TRBJ2-1; the match to TRBD2 covers 7 bases. The CDR3 sequence is 15 residues long. Germline V CDR1 and CDR2: SGHTA, FQGNSA. V trimming: 1 base; J trimming: 4 bases; junction bases outside the gene matches: 4. CDR3 DNA sequence: TGTGCCAGCAGCTTAGTTGTGGGGGGGTACAATGAGCAGTTCTTC. This translates into CASSLVVGGYNEQFF.

The chain employs TRBV12-3 or TRBV12-4 and TRBJ2-5; D call uncertain. The J call is uncertain, as TRBJ2-7 better fits the DNA end. This CDR3 contains 11 residues. CDR3 in amino acids: CASSFKNEQYF. In DNA form, the CDR3 reads TGTGCCAGCAGTTTTAAGAACGAGCAGTACTTC.

This clonotype has a handful of counts. V and J are TRBV20-1 and TRBJ2-7, with TRBD1 as a possible D gene (7 bases). CDR3 length equals 13 residues. The V and J ends lost 6 bases and 2 bases respectively, with 14 bases between them. The germline CDR1 and CDR2 sequences are DFQATT and SNEGSKA (reference sequence). The CDR3 DNA reads as TGCAGTGCAGGAGGGGACAGCCCCTACGAGCAGTACTTC. Amino acid sequence: CSAGGDSPYEQYF.

The V call is TRBV7-3, the J call TRBJ2-1, with D perhaps TRBD2 (6 bases). V shed 1 base and J shed 0 bases, with 13 bases lying between them. There are 17 residues in the CDR3. CDR1 SGHTA and CDR2 FQGTGA come from the germline V gene. The CDR3 here is CASSLMEGLSSYNEQFF. CDR3 in DNA: TGTGCCAGCAGCTTAATGGAGGGGCTAAGCTCCTACAATGAGCAGTTCTTC. The full variable domain, rest sourced from reference TRBV7-3 and TRBJ2-1, is GAGVSQTPSNKVTEKGKYVELRCDPISGHTALYWYRQSLGQGPEFLIYFQGTGAADDSGLPNDRFFAVRPEGSVSTLKIQRTERGDSAVYLCASSLMEGLSSYNEQFFGPGTRLTVL.

Ten or more counts support this clonotype. This rearrangement joins TRBV7-6 to TRBJ2-5, with D maybe TRBD2 (5 bases). Trimming removed 2 bases from V and 4 bases from J, with 17 bases in between. CDR3 size: 16 residues. Germline CDR1 is SGHVS and CDR2 is FNYEAQ. Written as DNA, the CDR3 is TGTGCCAGCAGCTTATCCGGGGAGAGAAGAGGAGAGACCCAGTACTTC. This sequence encodes CASSLSGERRGETQYF.

This chain uses TRBV5-1 with TRBJ2-7, with D perhaps matching TRBD1 (5 bases). The V and J ends lost 4 bases and 9 bases respectively, with 26 bases between them. Germline V gene lookup returns CDR1 SGHRS and CDR2 YFSETQ. This CDR3 contains 16 residues. CDR3 coding DNA: TGCGCCAGCAGCCCCCCTCAGGCAGGGTTTAGGACAAGGCAGTACTTC. Its translation: CASSPPQAGFRTRQYF.

In this sample, this clonotype turned up a few times. The V gene is TRBV7-9, the J gene TRBJ2-5; D unresolved. Germline V gene sequence: CDR1 SEHNR, CDR2 FQNEAQ (reference sequence). The V gene lost 2 bases and the J gene lost 11 bases, with 12 bases spanning the gap. The CDR3 consists of 12 residues. The DNA for the CDR3 is TGTGCCAGCAGCTTAAGGGTGGACGGGCAGTACTTC. The encoded protein is CASSLRVDGQYF.

This clonotype was seen a handful of times. The gene calls are TRBV9 and TRBJ1-6, with D possibly TRBD1 on 6 matching bases. This CDR3 has 15 residues. Germline lookup yields CDR1 SGDLS and CDR2 YYNGEE. V lost 0 bases, J lost 8 bases, and 12 bases lay in between. CDR3 sequence reads: CASSVEGENHSPLHF. As DNA, the CDR3 is TGTGCCAGCAGCGTAGAGGGGGAGAACCATTCACCCCTCCACTTT. The full variable domain, rest sourced from reference TRBV9 and TRBJ1-6, is DSGVTQTPKHLITATGQRVTLRCSPRSGDLSVYWYQQSLDQGLQFLIQYYNGEERAKGNILERFSAQQFPDLHSELNLSSLELGDSALYFCASSVEGENHSPLHFGNGTRLTVT.

This clonotype came up a few times. The chain combines TRBV27 with TRBJ1-6; TRBD1 aligns across 8 bases. The CDR3 is 15 residues long. With 4 bases clipped from V and 8 bases from J, the junction kept 7 bases outside the gene matches. In germline, CDR1 is MNHEY, CDR2 SMNVEV (reference sequence). DNA of the CDR3: TGTGCCAGCAGTTCCGGACAGGGCGGGTATTCACCCCTCCACTTT. Its translation is CASSSGQGGYSPLHF.

The DNA for the CDR3 is TGTGCCAGCAGTTTGGTACAGGGTGTACAAGAGACCCAGTACTTC. Translating gives CASSLVQGVQETQYF. The chain is built from TRBV12-3 or TRBV12-4 and TRBJ2-7; possible D gene TRBD1, 6 bases. The J call may be mistaken, given a closer DNA end match to TRBJ2-5. The CDR3 extends over 15 amino acids.